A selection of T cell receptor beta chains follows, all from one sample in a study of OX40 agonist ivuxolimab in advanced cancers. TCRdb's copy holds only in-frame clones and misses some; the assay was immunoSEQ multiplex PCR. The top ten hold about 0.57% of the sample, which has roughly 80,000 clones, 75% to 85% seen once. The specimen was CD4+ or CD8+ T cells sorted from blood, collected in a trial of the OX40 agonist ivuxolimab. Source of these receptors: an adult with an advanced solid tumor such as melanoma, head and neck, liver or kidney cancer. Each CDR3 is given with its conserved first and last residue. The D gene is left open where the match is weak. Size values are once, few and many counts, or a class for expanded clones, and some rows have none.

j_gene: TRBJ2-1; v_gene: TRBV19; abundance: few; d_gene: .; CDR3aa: CASSKGVGFDEQFF; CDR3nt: TGTGCCAGTAGTAAGGGGGTCGGGTTTGATGAGCAGTTCTTC
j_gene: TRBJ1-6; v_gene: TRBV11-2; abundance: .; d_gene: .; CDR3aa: CASSPEPPGVNSPLHF; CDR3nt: TGTGCCAGCAGCCCTGAGCCACCAGGGGTCAATTCACCCCTCCACTTT
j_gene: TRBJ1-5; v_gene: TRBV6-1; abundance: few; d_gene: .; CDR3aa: CASIGTVSNQPQHF; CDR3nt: TGTGCCAGCATTGGGACGGTTAGCAATCAGCCCCAGCATTTT
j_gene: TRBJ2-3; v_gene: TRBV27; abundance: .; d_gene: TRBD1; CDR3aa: CASSLWGQTTDTQYF; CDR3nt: TGTGCCAGCAGTTTATGGGGACAGACTACAGATACGCAGTATTTT
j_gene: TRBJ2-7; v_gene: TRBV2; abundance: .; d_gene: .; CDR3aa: CATQGGGGSYEQYF; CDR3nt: TGTGCCACCCAGGGGGGGGGAGGATCCTACGAGCAGTACTTC
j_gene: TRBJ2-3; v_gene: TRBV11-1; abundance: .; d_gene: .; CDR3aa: CASSPRVWGADTQYF; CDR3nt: TGTGCCAGCAGCCCCCGGGTCTGGGGAGCAGATACGCAGTATTTT
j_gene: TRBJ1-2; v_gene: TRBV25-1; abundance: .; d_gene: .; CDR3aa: CASSDPGDYYGYTF; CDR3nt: TGTGCCAGCAGTGACCCAGGGGACTACTATGGCTACACCTTC
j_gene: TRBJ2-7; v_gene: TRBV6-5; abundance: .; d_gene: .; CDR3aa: CAIEWGRLAYEQYF; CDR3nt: TGTGCCATCGAGTGGGGACGACTTGCCTACGAGCAGTACTTC
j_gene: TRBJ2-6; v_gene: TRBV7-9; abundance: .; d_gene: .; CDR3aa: CASSLVAGALSGANVLTF; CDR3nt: TGTGCCAGCAGCTTAGTGGCAGGGGCCCTCTCTGGGGCCAACGTCCTGACTTTC
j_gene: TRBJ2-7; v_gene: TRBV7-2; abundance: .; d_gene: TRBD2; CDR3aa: CASSPSTGGGGLEQYF; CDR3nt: TGTGCCAGCAGCCCCTCTACCGGCGGGGGAGGGCTGGAGCAGTACTTC
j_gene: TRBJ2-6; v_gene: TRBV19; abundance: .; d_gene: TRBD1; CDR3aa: CASSLRTGDSGANVLTF; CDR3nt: TGTGCCAGTAGTCTGCGGACAGGGGACTCTGGGGCCAACGTCCTGACTTTC
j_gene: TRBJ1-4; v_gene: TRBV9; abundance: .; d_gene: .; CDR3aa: CASSVGGSNEKLFF; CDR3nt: TGTGCCAGCAGCGTAGGGGGGTCTAATGAAAAACTGTTTTTT
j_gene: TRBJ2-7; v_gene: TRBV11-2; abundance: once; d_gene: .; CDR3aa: CASSLSSGDISYEQYF; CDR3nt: TGTGCCAGCAGCCTCTCGTCGGGGGATATCTCCTACGAGCAGTACTTC
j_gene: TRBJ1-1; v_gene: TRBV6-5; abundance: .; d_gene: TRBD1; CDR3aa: CASRNQGAHTEAFF; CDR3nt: TGTGCCAGCAGGAACCAGGGGGCCCACACTGAAGCTTTCTTT
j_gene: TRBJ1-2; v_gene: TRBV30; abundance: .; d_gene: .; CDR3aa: CAWSVGQYGYTF; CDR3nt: TGTGCCTGGAGTGTTGGACAGTATGGCTACACCTTC
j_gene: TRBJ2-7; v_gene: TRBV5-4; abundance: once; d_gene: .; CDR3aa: CASSPPEGREQYF; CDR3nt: TGTGCCAGCAGCCCCCCGGAGGGTCGAGAGCAGTACTTC
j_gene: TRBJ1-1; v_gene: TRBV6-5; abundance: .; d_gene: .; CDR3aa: CASSLRGAEAFF; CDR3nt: TGTGCCAGCAGTCTCCGTGGGGCTGAAGCTTTCTTT
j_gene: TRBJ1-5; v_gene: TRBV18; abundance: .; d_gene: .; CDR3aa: CASSPRGTSNQPQHF; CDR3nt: TGTGCCAGCTCACCACGGGGAACCAGCAATCAGCCCCAGCATTTT
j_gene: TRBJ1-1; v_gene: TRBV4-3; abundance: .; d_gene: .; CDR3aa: CASSQDPGDTEAFF; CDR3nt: TGCGCCAGCAGCCAAGACCCCGGCGATACTGAAGCTTTCTTT
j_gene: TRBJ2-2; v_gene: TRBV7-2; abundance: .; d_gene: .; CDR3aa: CASSFKAVNTGELFF; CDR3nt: TGTGCCAGCAGCTTTAAGGCGGTCAACACCGGGGAGCTGTTTTTT
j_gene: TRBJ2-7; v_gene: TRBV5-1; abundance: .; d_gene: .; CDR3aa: CASKGSDSSYEQYF; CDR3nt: TGCGCCAGCAAAGGGTCGGATTCTTCGTACGAGCAGTACTTC
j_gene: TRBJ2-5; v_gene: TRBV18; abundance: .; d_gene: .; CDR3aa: CASSPGIAEETQYF; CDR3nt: TGTGCCAGCTCACCCGGAATAGCGGAAGAGACCCAGTACTTC
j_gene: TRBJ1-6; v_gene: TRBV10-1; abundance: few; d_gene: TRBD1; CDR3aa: CASNGQGGPYNSPLHF; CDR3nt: TGCGCCAGCAATGGACAGGGGGGCCCATATAATTCACCCCTCCACTTT
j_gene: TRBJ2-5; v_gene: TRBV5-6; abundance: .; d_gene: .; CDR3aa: CASSLRGAETQYF; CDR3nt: TGTGCCAGCAGCTTGCGTGGAGCGGAGACCCAGTACTTC
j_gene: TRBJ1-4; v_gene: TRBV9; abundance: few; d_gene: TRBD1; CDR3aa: CASSPSDRGRYEKLFF; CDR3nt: TGTGCCAGCAGCCCCTCAGACAGGGGACGGTACGAAAAACTGTTTTTT
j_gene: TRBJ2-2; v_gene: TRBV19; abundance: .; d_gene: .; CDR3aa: CASTESVTNTGELFF; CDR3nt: TGTGCCAGTACCGAGTCAGTAACGAACACCGGGGAGCTGTTTTTT
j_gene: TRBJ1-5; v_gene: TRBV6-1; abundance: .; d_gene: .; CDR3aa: CASSEVNSNQPQHF; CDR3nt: TGTGCCAGCAGTGAAGTCAATAGCAATCAGCCCCAGCATTTT
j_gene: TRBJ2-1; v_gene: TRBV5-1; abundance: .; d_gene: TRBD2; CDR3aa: CASSLGLFSMKSYNEQFF; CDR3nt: TGCGCCAGCAGTTTGGGACTATTCTCTATGAAATCCTACAATGAGCAGTTCTTC
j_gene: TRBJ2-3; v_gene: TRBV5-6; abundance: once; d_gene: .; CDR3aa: CASSPVGSTDTQYF; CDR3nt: TGTGCCAGCAGCCCGGTAGGGAGCACAGATACGCAGTATTTT
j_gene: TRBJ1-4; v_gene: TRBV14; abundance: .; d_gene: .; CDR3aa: CASSPYPATNEKLFF; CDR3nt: TGTGCCAGCAGCCCTTATCCGGCAACTAATGAAAAACTGTTTTTT
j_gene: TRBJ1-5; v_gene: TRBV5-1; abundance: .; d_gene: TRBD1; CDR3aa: CASSRNTGGNQPQHF; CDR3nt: TGCGCCAGCAGCAGGAATACAGGGGGGAATCAGCCCCAGCATTTT
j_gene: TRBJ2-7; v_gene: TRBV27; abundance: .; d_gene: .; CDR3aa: CASSFQNDRYPYEQYF; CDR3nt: TGTGCCAGCAGTTTCCAAAACGACAGATACCCCTACGAGCAGTACTTC
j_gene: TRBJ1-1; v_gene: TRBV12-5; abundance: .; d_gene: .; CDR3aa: CASGLGQLNTEAFF; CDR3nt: TGTGCTAGTGGTTTGGGACAGCTGAACACTGAAGCTTTCTTT
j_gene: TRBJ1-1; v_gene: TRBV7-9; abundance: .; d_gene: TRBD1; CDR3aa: CASSLGGDREQAFF; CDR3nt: TGTGCCAGCAGCTTAGGCGGCGACAGGGAACAAGCTTTCTTT
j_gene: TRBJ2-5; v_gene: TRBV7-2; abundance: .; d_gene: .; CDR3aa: CAVGARYQETQYF; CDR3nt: TGTGCCGTGGGGGCCAGGTACCAAGAGACCCAGTACTTC
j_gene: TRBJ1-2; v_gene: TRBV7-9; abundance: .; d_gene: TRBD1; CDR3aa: CASSLVRQDRWSF; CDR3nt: TGTGCCAGCAGCTTAGTTCGTCAGGACAGGTGGTCCTTC